The 8 T cell receptor beta chains presented below share a single source sample, sequenced in a study of cytomegalovirus exposure and HLA in healthy donors. The PCR made use of 60 Vbeta and 13 Jbeta primers. Generated by immunoSEQ multiplex PCR, the TCRdb table keeps only in-frame clones and is missing some. The sample carries about 250,000 clones, approximately 91% recorded once. Sequences were obtained from PBMCs. The receptors derive from a girl between 2 and 10 years old in good health and CMV-seronegative.

The V gene is TRBV7-9, the J gene TRBJ1-4; D remains ambiguous. Germline V gene sequence: CDR1 SEHNR, CDR2 FQNEAQ (reference sequence). Deletions cut 0 bases from V and 6 bases from J, with 14 bases between. This CDR3 spans 16 amino acids. CDR3 in amino acids: CASSLAQALWDEKLFF. For the CDR3, the DNA is TGTGCCAGCAGCTTAGCGCAGGCTCTTTGGGATGAAAAACTGTTTTTT.

CDR3 in amino acids: CATDKSSYNEQFF. The CDR3 bases are TGTGCCACCGACAAGAGCTCCTACAATGAGCAGTTCTTC. This chain joins TRBV28 and TRBJ2-1; the D is unclear. Germline values: CDR1 MDHEN, CDR2 SYDVKM. V dropped 10 bases and J dropped 0 bases, with 10 bases sitting between them. This CDR3 has 13 amino acids.

As regards this clone: Other DNA sequences of this sample code for an identical CDR3. This rearrangement joins TRBV6-5 to TRBJ2-1, with TRBD2 matching over 10 bases. Germline CDR1 reads MNHEY; CDR2 reads SVGAGI. The CDR3 covers 16 residues. The ends lost 4 bases at V and 9 bases at J; junction bases unmatched: 12. In DNA, the CDR3 is TGTGCCAGCAGTTCCACTCTAGCGGGAGAAGGAAGTGAGCAGTTCTTC. The encoded protein is CASSSTLAGEGSEQFF.

This sequence joins TRBV5-1 and TRBJ2-1, with 9 positions matching TRBD2. The CDR3 is made up of 14 amino acids. CDR1 is SGHRS, CDR2 YFSETQ, per germline. The ends lost 2 bases at V and 7 bases at J; junction bases unmatched: 4. The CDR3 DNA is TGCGCCAGCAGCTTCGCGGGAGGGTTTAATGAGCAGTTCTTC. Its translation is CASSFAGGFNEQFF.

Of note for this clone: Relative to the germline gene, one junction end is altered; a read error may explain this. V usage is TRBV7-2 and J usage is TRBJ2-5; TRBD2 matches 8 bases. This CDR3 has 16 residues. CDR1 and CDR2 (germline): SGHTA, FQGNSA. In DNA, the CDR3 is TGTGCCGGCAGCTCCCGGGTTAGCGGGGTAGGGGAGACCCAGTACTTC. As protein: CAGSSRVSGVGETQYF.

V and J are TRBV6-5 and TRBJ1-5, with 8 nucleotides matching TRBD1. J was trimmed by 2 bases and V by 8 bases; bases with no gene match: 5. Germline V gene lookup returns CDR1 MNHEY and CDR2 SVGAGI. This CDR3 has 14 residues. CDR3 DNA sequence: TGTGCCAGCCCCGGACAGGGATGCAATCAGCCCCAGCATTTT. It codes for CASPGQGCNQPQHF.

This chain uses TRBV13 with TRBJ1-1; TRBD1 might be the D (6 bases). The CDR3 spans 16 residues. V lost 5 bases to trimming and J lost 1 base, with 17 bases between them. Germline loops: CDR1 PRHDT, CDR2 FYEKMQ (reference sequence). CDR3: CASSHRDKTKNTEAFF. The CDR3 nucleotides read TGTGCCAGCAGCCACCGGGACAAAACGAAGAACACTGAAGCTTTCTTT.

The chain links TRBV4-1 to TRBJ1-5; 7 nucleotides agree with TRBD1. After removal of 4 bases from V and 5 bases from J, the junction contained 17 bases not matched to a gene. CDR1 and CDR2 from the germline V gene are MGHRA and YSYEKL. The CDR3 is 18 residues long. CDR3: CASSRGGQALGIDQPQHF. As DNA, the CDR3 is TGCGCCAGCAGCCGAGGCGGACAGGCTCTGGGGATCGATCAGCCCCAGCATTTT.